The source of this T cell receptor (beta chain) is a study of T cells after yellow fever vaccination. In germline, CDR1 is DFQATT, CDR2 SNEGSKA (reference sequence). CDR3 length: 15 amino acids. V shed 3 bases and J shed 0 bases, with 12 bases lying between them. In this sample, this clonotype turned up a few times. What it binds is not known. TCR cDNA, made by 5'RACE template switching, carried an added universal primer site and UMIs. One entry per CDR3 protein results from TCRdb running MiXCR on the 5' RACE reads. In the table there are roughly 330,000 distinct CDR3 sequences, about 6.6% of which are singletons. Study-wide results and limits: FACS-sorted repertoires could contain abundant clonotypes contaminating from the bulk population.

This chain uses TRBV20-1 with TRBJ1-5; the D gene is possibly TRBD1 (5 bases). The sequencing here drew on PBMCs, taken roughly seven weeks after the first yellow fever vaccination. This clonotype was obtained from a man between 18 and 35 years old who received the YFV17D yellow fever vaccine. In nucleotides, the CDR3 is TGCAGTGCTAGTCCGGGGCAGTTTAGCAATCAGCCCCAGCATTTT. Encoded protein: CSASPGQFSNQPQHF.